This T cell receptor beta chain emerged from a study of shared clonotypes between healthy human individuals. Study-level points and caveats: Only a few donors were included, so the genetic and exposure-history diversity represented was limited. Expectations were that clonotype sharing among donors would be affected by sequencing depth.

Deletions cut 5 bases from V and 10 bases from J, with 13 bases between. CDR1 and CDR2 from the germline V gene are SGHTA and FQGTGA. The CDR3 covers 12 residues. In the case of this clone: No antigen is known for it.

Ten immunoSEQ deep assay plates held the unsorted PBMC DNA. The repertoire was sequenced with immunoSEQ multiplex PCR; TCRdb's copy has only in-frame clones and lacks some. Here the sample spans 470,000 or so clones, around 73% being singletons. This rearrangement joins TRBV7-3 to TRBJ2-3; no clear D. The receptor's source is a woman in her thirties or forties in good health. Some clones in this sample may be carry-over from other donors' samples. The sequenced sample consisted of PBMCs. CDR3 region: CASSLPAGPQYF. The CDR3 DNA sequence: TGTGCCAGCAGCCTCCCCGCCGGACCGCAGTATTTT. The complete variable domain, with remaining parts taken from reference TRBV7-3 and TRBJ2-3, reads GAGVSQTPSNKVTEKGKYVELRCDPISGHTALYWYRQSLGQGPEFLIYFQGTGAADDSGLPNDRFFAVRPEGSVSTLKIQRTERGDSAVYLCASSLPAGPQYFGPGTRLTVL.